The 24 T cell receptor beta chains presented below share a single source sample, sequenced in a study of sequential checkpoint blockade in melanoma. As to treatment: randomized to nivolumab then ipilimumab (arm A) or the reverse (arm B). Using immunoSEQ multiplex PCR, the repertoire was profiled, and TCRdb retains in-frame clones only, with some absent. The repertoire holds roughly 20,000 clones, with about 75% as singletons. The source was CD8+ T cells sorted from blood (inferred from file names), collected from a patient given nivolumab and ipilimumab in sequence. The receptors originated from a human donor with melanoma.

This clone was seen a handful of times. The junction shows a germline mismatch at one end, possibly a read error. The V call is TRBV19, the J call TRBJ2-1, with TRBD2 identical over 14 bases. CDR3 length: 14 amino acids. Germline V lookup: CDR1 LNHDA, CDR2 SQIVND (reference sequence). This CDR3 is CASSMGLAGAPSVF. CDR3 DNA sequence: TGTGCCAGTAGTATGGGACTAGCGGGAGCCCCTTCGGTCTTC.

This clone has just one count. The CDR3 protein is CASSQEEEDLRGYTF. CDR3 DNA sequence: TGCGCCAGCAGCCAAGAAGAGGAGGATCTGAGAGGCTACACCTTC. The rearrangement joins TRBV4-3 to TRBJ1-2; no clear D gene. Germline V gene data show CDR1 as LGHNA and CDR2 as YSLEER. V was cut by 0 bases and J by 8 bases, with 16 bases left in between. This CDR3 has 15 amino acids.

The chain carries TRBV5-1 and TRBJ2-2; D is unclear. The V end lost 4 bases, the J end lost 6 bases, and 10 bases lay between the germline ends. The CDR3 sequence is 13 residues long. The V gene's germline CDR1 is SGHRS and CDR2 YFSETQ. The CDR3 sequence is CASSTRSAGELFF. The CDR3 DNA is TGCGCCAGCAGCACCCGATCGGCCGGGGAGCTGTTTTTT.

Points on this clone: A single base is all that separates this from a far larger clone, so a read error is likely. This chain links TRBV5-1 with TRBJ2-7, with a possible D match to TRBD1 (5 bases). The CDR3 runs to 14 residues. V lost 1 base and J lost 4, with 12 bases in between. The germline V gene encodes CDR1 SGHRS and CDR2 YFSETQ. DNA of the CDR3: TGCGCCAGCAGCTTGAAGGGGATGGGGTACGAGCAGTACTTC. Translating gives CASSLKGMGYEQYF.

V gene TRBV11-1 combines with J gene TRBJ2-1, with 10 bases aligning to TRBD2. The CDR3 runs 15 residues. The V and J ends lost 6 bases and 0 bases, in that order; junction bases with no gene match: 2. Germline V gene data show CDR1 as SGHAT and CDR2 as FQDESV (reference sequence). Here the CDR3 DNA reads TGTGCCAGCAGTTGGACTAGCGGCTCCTACAATGAGCAGTTCTTC. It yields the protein CASSWTSGSYNEQFF.

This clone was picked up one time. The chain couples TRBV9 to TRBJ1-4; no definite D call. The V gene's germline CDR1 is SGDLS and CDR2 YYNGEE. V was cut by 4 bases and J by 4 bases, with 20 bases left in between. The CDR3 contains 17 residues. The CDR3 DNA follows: TGTGCCAGCAGCCAGGAGGGAGGAGCGTGGAGTAATGAAAAACTGTTTTTT. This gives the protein CASSQEGGAWSNEKLFF.

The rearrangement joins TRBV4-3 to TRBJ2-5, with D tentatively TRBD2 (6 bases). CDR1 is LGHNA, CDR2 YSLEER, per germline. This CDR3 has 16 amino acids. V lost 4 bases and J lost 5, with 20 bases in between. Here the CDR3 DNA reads TGCGCCAGCAGCCCCACGGGACTGAGGAACGGGGAGACCCAGTACTTC. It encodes CASSPTGLRNGETQYF.

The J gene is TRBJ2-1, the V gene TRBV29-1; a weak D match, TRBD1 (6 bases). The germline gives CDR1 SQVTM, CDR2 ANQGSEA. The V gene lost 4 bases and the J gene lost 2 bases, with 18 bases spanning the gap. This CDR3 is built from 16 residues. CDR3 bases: TGCAGCGTTGTTGGAGCCCAGGGGCGTACCTACAATGAGCAGTTCTTC. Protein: CSVVGAQGRTYNEQFF.

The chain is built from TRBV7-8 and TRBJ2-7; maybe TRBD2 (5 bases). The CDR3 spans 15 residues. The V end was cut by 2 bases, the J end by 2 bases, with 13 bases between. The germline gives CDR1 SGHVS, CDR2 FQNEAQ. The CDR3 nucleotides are TGTGCCAGCAGCTTACAAGGGAGATCAGCCTACGAGCAGTACTTC. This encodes CASSLQGRSAYEQYF.

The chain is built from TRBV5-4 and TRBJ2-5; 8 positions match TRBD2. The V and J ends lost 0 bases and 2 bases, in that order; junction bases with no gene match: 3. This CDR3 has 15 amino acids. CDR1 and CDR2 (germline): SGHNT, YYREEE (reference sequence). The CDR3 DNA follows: TGTGCCAGCAGCTTGGAGCGGGGGCCGCAAGAGACCCAGTACTTC. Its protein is CASSLERGPQETQYF.

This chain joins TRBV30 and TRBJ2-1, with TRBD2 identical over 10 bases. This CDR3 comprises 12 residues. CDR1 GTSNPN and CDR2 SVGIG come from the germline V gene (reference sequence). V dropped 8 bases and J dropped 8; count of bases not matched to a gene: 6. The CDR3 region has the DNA TGTGCCGTACTAGCGGGGCCCTATGAGCAGTTCTTC. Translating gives CAVLAGPYEQFF.

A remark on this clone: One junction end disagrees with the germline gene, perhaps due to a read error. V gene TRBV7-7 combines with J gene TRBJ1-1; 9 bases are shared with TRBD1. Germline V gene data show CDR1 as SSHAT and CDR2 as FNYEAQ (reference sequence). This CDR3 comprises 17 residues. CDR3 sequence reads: CASSLALKDRGNTEAFF. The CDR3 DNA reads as TGTGCTAGCAGCTTAGCATTGAAGGACAGGGGGAACACTGAAGCTTTCTTT.

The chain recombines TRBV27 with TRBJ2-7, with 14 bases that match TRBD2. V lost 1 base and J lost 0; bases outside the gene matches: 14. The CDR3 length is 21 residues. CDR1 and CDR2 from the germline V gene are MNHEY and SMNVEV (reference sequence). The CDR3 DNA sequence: TGTGCCAGCAGTTTATACGGAATGGGACTAGCGGGAGCGAAAATCTCCTACGAGCAGTACTTC. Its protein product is CASSLYGMGLAGAKISYEQYF.

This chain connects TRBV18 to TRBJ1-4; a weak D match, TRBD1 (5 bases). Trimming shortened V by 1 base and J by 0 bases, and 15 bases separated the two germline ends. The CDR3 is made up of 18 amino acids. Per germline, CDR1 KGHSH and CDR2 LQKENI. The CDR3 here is CASSPLAAGDATNEKLFF. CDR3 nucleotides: TGTGCCAGCTCACCACTCGCAGCGGGGGATGCAACTAATGAAAAACTGTTTTTT. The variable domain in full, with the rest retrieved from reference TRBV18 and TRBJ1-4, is NAGVMQNPRHLVRRRGQEARLRCSPMKGHSHVYWYRQLPEEGLKFMVYLQKENIIDESGMPKERFSAEFPKEGPSILRIQQVVRGDSAAYFCASSPLAAGDATNEKLFFGSGTQLSVL.

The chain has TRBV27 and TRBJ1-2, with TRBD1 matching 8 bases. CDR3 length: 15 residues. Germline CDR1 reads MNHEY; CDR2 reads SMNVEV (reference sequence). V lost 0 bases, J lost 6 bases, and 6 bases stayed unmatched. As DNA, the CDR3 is TGTGCCAGCAGTTTATCGATGGCAGGGGGCGATGGCTACACCTTC. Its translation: CASSLSMAGGDGYTF.

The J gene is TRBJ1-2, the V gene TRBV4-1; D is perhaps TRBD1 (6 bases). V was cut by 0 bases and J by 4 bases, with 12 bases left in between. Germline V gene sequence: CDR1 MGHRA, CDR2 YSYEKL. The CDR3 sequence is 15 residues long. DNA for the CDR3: TGCGCCAGCAGCCAAGAGGCAGGGGTCACCTATGGCTACACCTTC. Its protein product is CASSQEAGVTYGYTF.

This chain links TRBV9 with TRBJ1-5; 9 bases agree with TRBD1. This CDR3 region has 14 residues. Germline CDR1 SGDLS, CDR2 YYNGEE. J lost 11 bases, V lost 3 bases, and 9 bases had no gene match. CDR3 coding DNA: TGTGCCAGCAGCGAGGGGGACAGGGCATGGGCCCAGCATTTT. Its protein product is CASSEGDRAWAQHF.

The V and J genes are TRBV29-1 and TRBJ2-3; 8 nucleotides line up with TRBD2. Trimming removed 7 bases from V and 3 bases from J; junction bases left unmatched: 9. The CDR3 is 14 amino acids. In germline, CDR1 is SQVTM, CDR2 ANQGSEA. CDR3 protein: CSGDSGTRTDTQYF. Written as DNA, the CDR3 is TGCAGCGGAGATTCCGGGACTAGGACAGATACGCAGTATTTT.

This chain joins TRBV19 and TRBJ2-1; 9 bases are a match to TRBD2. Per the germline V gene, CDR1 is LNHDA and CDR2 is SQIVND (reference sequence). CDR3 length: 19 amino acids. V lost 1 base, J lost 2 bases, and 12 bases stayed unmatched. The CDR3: CASSIVASGEAAPYNEQFF. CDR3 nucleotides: TGTGCCAGTAGTATAGTGGCTAGCGGGGAAGCGGCTCCCTACAATGAGCAGTTCTTC.

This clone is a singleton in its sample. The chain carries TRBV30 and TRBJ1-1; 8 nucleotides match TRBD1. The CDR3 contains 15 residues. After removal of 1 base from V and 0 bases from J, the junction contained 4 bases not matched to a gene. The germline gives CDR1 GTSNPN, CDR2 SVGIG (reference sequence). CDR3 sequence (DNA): TGTGCCTGGAGTGCTGGACAGGGTCTGAACACTGAAGCTTTCTTT. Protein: CAWSAGQGLNTEAFF.

CDR3 DNA sequence: TGTGCCAGCATCCCAGGGACAGGGACTCAAGAGACCCAGTACTTC. This codes for CASIPGTGTQETQYF. The chain recombines TRBV6-1 with TRBJ2-5; TRBD1 matches at 9 bases. This CDR3 is 15 amino acids long. Per germline, CDR1 MNHNS and CDR2 SASEGT. V dropped 7 bases and J dropped 2; count of bases not matched to a gene: 8.

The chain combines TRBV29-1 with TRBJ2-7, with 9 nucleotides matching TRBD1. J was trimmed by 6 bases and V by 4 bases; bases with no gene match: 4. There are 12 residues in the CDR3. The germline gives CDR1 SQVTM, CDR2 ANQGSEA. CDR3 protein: CSVGGTGSEQYF. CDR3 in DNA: TGCAGCGTTGGTGGGACAGGGAGCGAGCAGTACTTC.

CDR3 region: CASSLTPGHLIPGANVLTF. CDR3 sequence (DNA): TGTGCCAGCAGCTTAACACCGGGACACCTCATACCTGGGGCCAACGTCCTGACTTTC. The genes are TRBV7-3 and TRBJ2-6, with a possible D match to TRBD1 (6 bases). CDR1 is SGHTA, CDR2 FQGTGA, per germline. The CDR3 loop spans 19 amino acids. V lost 0 bases to trimming and J lost 2 bases, with 17 bases between them.

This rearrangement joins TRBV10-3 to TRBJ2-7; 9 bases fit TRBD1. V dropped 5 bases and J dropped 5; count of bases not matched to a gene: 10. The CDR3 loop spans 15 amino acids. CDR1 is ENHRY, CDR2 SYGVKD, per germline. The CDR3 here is CAISPPGTGINEQYF. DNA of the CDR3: TGTGCCATCAGTCCACCGGGGACAGGGATTAACGAGCAGTACTTC.